These T cell receptor beta chains were read from a single sample in a study of cytomegalovirus exposure and HLA in healthy donors. TCRdb keeps only in-frame clones here, not all; method: immunoSEQ multiplex PCR. The sample gives some 130,000 clones, approximately 84% of which show up once; about 32% is in the top ten. Sequencing was carried out using PBMCs. Receptors originate from a man aged 25-40 years in good health and CMV-seropositive. Each CDR3 is given with its conserved first and last residue. A D gene is named only where the DNA matches it firmly. Clone size is stated in some rows and not others, as once, few, many or a class when expanded.

DNA,CDR3,J,size,D,V
TGCGCCAGCAGCCCGCGCGGTCGGAGCCCCTCCTACGAGCAGTACTTC,CASSPRGRSPSYEQYF,TRBJ2-7,few,.,TRBV5-1
TGTGCCAGCAGTAACAATGTCCCCAATTCACCCCTCCACTTT,CASSNNVPNSPLHF,TRBJ1-6,.,.,TRBV6-4
TGTGCCAGCAGCTTAGATGGGACATACAATGAGCAGTTCTTC,CASSLDGTYNEQFF,TRBJ2-1,.,.,TRBV7-2
TGTGCCAGCAGGGAGGGACAGGTGTATGGCTACACCTTC,CASREGQVYGYTF,TRBJ1-2,.,TRBD1,TRBV28
TGTGCCAGCACCCCGGGCGGGGCAGGGGGCTTAATGAACACTGAAGCTTTCTTT,CASTPGGAGGLMNTEAFF,TRBJ1-1,.,TRBD1,TRBV5-4
TGTGCCAGCAGCTTAAGGAGTCATGGCGAGCAGTACTTC,CASSLRSHGEQYF,TRBJ2-7,.,.,TRBV7-2
TGTGCCAGCGGTGACATCAATGAGCAGTTCTTC,CASGDINEQFF,TRBJ2-1,.,.,TRBV2
TGTGCCAGCAGTAGGGGACAGGGGAGCAATCAGCCCCAGCATTTT,CASSRGQGSNQPQHF,TRBJ1-5,.,TRBD1,TRBV6-5
TGCGCCAGCAGCTCCAATCAGGATTCTGAAGCTTTCTTT,CASSSNQDSEAFF,TRBJ1-1,.,.,TRBV5-1
TGTGCCAGCAGCTTCGCGCTAGCGGGAGCCACCGGGGAGCTGTTTTTT,CASSFALAGATGELFF,TRBJ2-2,.,TRBD2,TRBV5-5